Shown below are 17 T cell receptor beta chains from a single sample sequenced in a study of blood T cell repertoires in COVID-19. Some clones are missing from TCRdb's copy, which holds only in-frame ones; the method was immunoSEQ multiplex PCR. Of around 140,000 clones listed, approximately 86% are singletons. What was sequenced was peripheral blood. The origin of the receptors is a woman aged 60-75 years with acute or convalescent COVID-19.

V gene TRBV19 combines with J gene TRBJ1-2; possibly TRBD1 for D (5 bases). V gave up 1 base and J gave up 4 bases, with 13 bases separating them. CDR1 and CDR2 (germline): LNHDA, SQIVND (reference sequence). The CDR3 spans 15 residues. CDR3: CASSIAGTDGYGYTF. CDR3 coding DNA: TGTGCCAGTAGTATAGCCGGGACTGATGGCTATGGCTACACCTTC.

This clone came up a few times. The gene calls are TRBV2 and TRBJ2-1, with D possibly being TRBD1 (6 bases). V lost 4 bases to trimming and J lost 3 bases, with 13 bases between them. The CDR3 runs to 15 residues. Germline-derived CDR1 and CDR2 are SNHLY and FYNNEI. CDR3 sequence reads: CASSVQQGYYNEQFF. In nucleotides, the CDR3 is TGTGCCAGCAGTGTACAACAGGGATACTACAATGAGCAGTTCTTC.

The chain employs TRBV2 and TRBJ2-5; TRBD2 matches 13 bases. The CDR3 length is 15 residues. Germline V lookup: CDR1 SNHLY, CDR2 FYNNEI. V shed 6 bases, J shed 5 bases, and the junction held 6 bases outside the gene matches. The CDR3 DNA reads TGTGCCAGCAGCGCGGGACTAGCGGGGCGGGAGACCCAGTACTTC. Translated: CASSAGLAGRETQYF.

The gene calls are TRBV4-2 and TRBJ1-4; TRBD1 aligns across 7 bases. J lost 5 bases, V lost 3 bases, and 6 bases had no gene match. Germline CDR1 reads LGHNA; CDR2 reads YNFKEQ. The CDR3 extends over 15 amino acids. In nucleotides, the CDR3 is TGTGCCAGCAGCCAGGTTCAGGGGGAGAATGAAAAACTGTTTTTT. As protein: CASSQVQGENEKLFF.

The chain links TRBV13 to TRBJ1-1; D remains unclear. Germline V gives CDR1 PRHDT, CDR2 FYEKMQ (reference sequence). This CDR3 is 14 amino acids long. V gave up 2 bases and J gave up 1 base, with 8 bases separating them. The CDR3 sequence is CASSLTGSNTEAFF. In DNA, the CDR3 is TGTGCCAGCAGCTTAACGGGGTCGAACACTGAAGCTTTCTTT.

V usage is TRBV7-9 and J usage is TRBJ2-7; D is possibly TRBD1 (6 bases). Deletions cut 1 base from V and 3 bases from J, with 10 bases between. The germline gives CDR1 SEHNR, CDR2 FQNEAQ (reference sequence). This CDR3 has 14 residues. The DNA of the CDR3 is TGTGCCAGCAGCTTAGTACAGGGTGTCTACGAGCAGTACTTC. Translated: CASSLVQGVYEQYF.

This clone was recorded only once. The V gene is TRBV11-2, the J gene TRBJ2-7; a possible D gene is TRBD1 (5 bases). Germline V CDR1 and CDR2: SGHAT, FQNNGV. Trimming cost V 5 bases and J 1 base, with 15 bases left between them. The CDR3 spans 15 residues. The CDR3 bases are TGTGCCAGCAGCAAAAATGGTGACAGATCCTACGAGCAGTACTTC. Translation gives CASSKNGDRSYEQYF.

The chain recombines TRBV25-1 with TRBJ1-2, with 7 bases that match TRBD1. CDR3 length: 15 amino acids. The V segment lost 7 bases and the J segment 0 bases; nucleotides outside the gene matches: 8. The germline V gene encodes CDR1 MGHDK and CDR2 SYGVNS. The CDR3 reads CASKDTQGANYGYTF. The CDR3, as DNA: TGTGCCAGCAAAGACACGCAGGGGGCTAACTATGGCTACACCTTC.

The table lists this clone with a count of one. In DNA form, the CDR3 reads TGTGCCAGCAGCTTACGGCTAGCGGGGGACAATGAGCAGTTCTTC. Its translation: CASSLRLAGDNEQFF. The chain joins TRBV7-3 to TRBJ2-1, with 10 bases matching TRBD2. V lost 2 bases and J lost 5; bases outside the gene matches: 3. The germline CDR1 and CDR2 sequences are SGHTA and FQGTGA. The CDR3 runs to 15 residues.

V is TRBV18 and J is TRBJ2-5; no definite D call. This CDR3 spans 14 amino acids. Looked up from germline, CDR1 is KGHSH and CDR2 is LQKENI. V was clipped by 3 bases and J by 4 bases, with 12 bases between them. This CDR3 reads CASSPFEATETQYF. As DNA, the CDR3 is TGTGCCAGCTCACCCTTCGAGGCCACAGAGACCCAGTACTTC.

This chain connects TRBV6-2 or TRBV6-3 to TRBJ1-5; D not certain. Per the germline V gene, CDR1 is MNHEY and CDR2 is SVGEGT. The CDR3 extends over 15 amino acids. Trimming took off 4 bases at V and 3 bases at J, with 13 bases between the two ends. DNA for the CDR3: TGTGCCAGCAGTTCCCCAACACCCTCCAATCAGCCCCAGCATTTT. Translated, it gives CASSSPTPSNQPQHF.

This chain uses TRBV7-9 with TRBJ1-1, with 10 bases aligning to TRBD1. CDR3 size: 16 residues. The V segment lost 6 bases and the J segment 1 base; nucleotides outside the gene matches: 8. CDR1 SEHNR and CDR2 FQNEAQ come from the germline V gene (reference sequence). CDR3: CASRLGTGAPNTEAFF. For the CDR3, the DNA is TGTGCCAGCAGGCTCGGGACAGGGGCACCGAACACTGAAGCTTTCTTT.

V is TRBV7-2 and J is TRBJ2-1, with 10 bases aligning to TRBD2. V was pared by 5 bases and J by 2 bases, with 3 bases of the junction left unmatched. This CDR3 comprises 15 residues. CDR1 is SGHTA, CDR2 FQGNSA, per germline. Here the CDR3 DNA reads TGTGCCAGCAGCCTCCTAGCGGGGGCCTACAATGAGCAGTTCTTC. This encodes CASSLLAGAYNEQFF.

The V gene is TRBV19, the J gene TRBJ1-4, with 8 nucleotides matching TRBD1. Trimming took 3 bases from V and 7 from J; bases not matched to a gene: 4. Germline lookup yields CDR1 LNHDA and CDR2 SQIVND (reference sequence). The CDR3 consists of 14 residues. The CDR3 is CASSMGDRLEKLFF. In DNA, the CDR3 is TGTGCCAGTAGTATGGGGGACAGGCTTGAAAAACTGTTTTTT.

Of note for this clone: The identical CDR3 is also encoded by other nucleotide sequences in the sample. V is TRBV7-9 and J is TRBJ2-7; D uncertain. This CDR3 is 13 amino acids long. Germline V gene data show CDR1 as SEHNR and CDR2 as FQNEAQ (reference sequence). V shed 0 bases and J shed 7 bases, with 10 bases lying between them. CDR3 in DNA: TGTGCCAGCAGCTTAGCCTCCCGAGGTGAGCAGTACTTC. This sequence encodes CASSLASRGEQYF.

V gene TRBV5-1 combines with J gene TRBJ2-5; the match to TRBD2 covers 8 bases. This CDR3 contains 16 residues. CDR1 and CDR2 (germline): SGHRS, YFSETQ. V shed 0 bases and J 0 bases; nucleotides not matched to a gene: 4. This CDR3 is CASSLGIAGYQETQYF. The CDR3 DNA follows: TGCGCCAGCAGCTTGGGGATAGCGGGGTACCAAGAGACCCAGTACTTC.

The chain has TRBV28 and TRBJ1-5, with 9 bases aligning to TRBD1. Germline V lookup: CDR1 MDHEN, CDR2 SYDVKM. The CDR3 contains 14 residues. V was pared by 6 bases and J by 3 bases, with 3 bases of the junction left unmatched. The CDR3 DNA is TGTGCCAGCAGAGGGACAGGGTACAATCAGCCCCAGCATTTT. The encoded protein is CASRGTGYNQPQHF.